A single sample gave rise to the 26 T cell receptor beta chains below, sequenced in a study of Tregs in tolerant kidney transplant recipients. Here immunoSEQ multiplex PCR was the method, and the copy in TCRdb shows in-frame clones only, minus some. The sample table includes around 32,000 clones. The nonmyeloablative bone marrow transplants came from related graft donors, with transient mixed chimerism. This material consisted of CD4+ T cells from blood (PBMCs), taken 24 months after the transplant. These receptors were taken from a human patient who received a combined kidney and bone marrow transplant. Some T cells may be supplied by the graft donor.

CDR3 bases read: TGTGCCAGTAGTCTTTACAGGGTCGAA. Translated, it gives CASSLYRVE. The whole CDR3 protein reads CASSLYRVEAFF. This rearrangement joins TRBV19 to TRBJ1-1; TRBD1 is a possible D gene (6 bases). The read finishes 3 residues shy of the CDR3 end, and the germline J gene is used to complete it. Germline values: CDR1 LNHDA, CDR2 SQIVND (reference sequence). The CDR3 is 12 residues long. Complete variable domain (other parts from reference TRBV19 and TRBJ1-1): DGGITQSPKYLFRKEGQNVTLSCEQNLNHDAMYWYRQDPGQGLRLIYYSQIVNDFQKGDIAEGYSVSREKKESFPLTVTSAQKNPTAFYLCASSLYRVEAFFGQGTRLTVV.

Details on this clone: The DNA ends 3 residues before the CDR3 does, and the rest of the CDR3 is filled in from the germline J gene. The J gene is TRBJ2-3, the V gene TRBV19; D gene uncertain. CDR3 length equals 14 residues. Trimming shortened V by 6 bases and J by 1 base, and 11 bases separated the two germline ends. CDR1 is LNHDA, CDR2 SQIVND, per germline (reference sequence). Partial CDR3 DNA: TGTGCCAGTAGATCCCAGGTCGGCACAGATACG. Its translation: CASRSQVGTDT. The full CDR3 is CASRSQVGTDTQYF.

Concerning this clone itself: The read ends 3 residues shy of where the CDR3 ends; the end is completed using the germline J gene. The chain couples TRBV20-1 to TRBJ2-5, with D possibly being TRBD1 (6 bases). The germline gives CDR1 DFQATT, CDR2 SNEGSKA (reference sequence). The CDR3 is made up of 15 amino acids. Trimming removed 2 bases at V and 2 bases at J, with 15 bases between. The covered CDR3 bases are TGCAGTGCTAGATCCCCGGACAGTACTCAAGAGACC. Translation gives CSARSPDSTQET. The whole CDR3 sequence reads CSARSPDSTQETQYF.

Concerning this clone itself: The observed sequence ends 3 residues before the CDR3 terminus, with the missing tail filled in from the germline J gene. The chain is built from TRBV20-1 and TRBJ1-1; TRBD1 is a possible D gene (5 bases). CDR3 length: 15 amino acids. Germline CDR1 is DFQATT and CDR2 is SNEGSKA (reference sequence). Trimming stripped 0 bases from V and 5 bases from J, with 16 bases between. The covered CDR3 bases are TGCAGTGCTAGAGATCGAGGACAAATGCATACTGAA. Translation: CSARDRGQMHTE. The CDR3, in full, reads CSARDRGQMHTEAFF.

In the case of this clone: The missing CDR3 end, 3 residues past where the read stops, is filled in from the germline J gene. J is TRBJ2-3 and V is TRBV20-1; the D gene is possibly TRBD2 (6 bases). V dropped 7 bases and J dropped 0 bases, with 17 bases sitting between them. The CDR3 contains 15 residues. Germline V gives CDR1 DFQATT, CDR2 SNEGSKA (reference sequence). The CDR3 is CSVRLDTLSTDTQYF. The covered CDR3 bases are TGCAGTGTCAGACTAGACACCCTGAGCACAGATACG.

With respect to this clone: The read is 3 residues too short to cover the CDR3 end, so that end is filled in from the germline J gene. The chain is built from TRBV7-9 and TRBJ2-7; no reliable D call. This CDR3 has 13 residues. Germline CDR1 and CDR2: SEHNR and FQNEAQ (reference sequence). V was cut by 0 bases and J by 3 bases, with 6 bases left in between. The DNA read from the CDR3 is TGTGCCAGCAGCTTAGCCAACAGCTACGAG. This encodes CASSLANSYE. The entire CDR3 protein reads CASSLANSYEQYF.

In the case of this clone: The read gets to within 3 residues of the CDR3 end, and the germline J gene fills in the rest. The rearrangement joins TRBV18 to TRBJ2-7; tentatively, D is TRBD1 (6 bases). This CDR3 region has 19 residues. Per germline, CDR1 KGHSH and CDR2 LQKENI. Between the trimmed V and J ends, which lost 4 bases and 2 bases, there was a span of 27 bases. The sequenced part of the CDR3 DNA is TGTGCCAGCTCACTAAAAGCATTCCTTACAGGGAATCACACCTACGAG. This translates into CASSLKAFLTGNHTYE. The CDR3 in full is CASSLKAFLTGNHTYEQYF.

Points on this clone: The read comes to an end 3 residues before the CDR3 does, leaving the germline J gene to fill in the end. The chain has TRBV10-3 and TRBJ1-2; the D is unclear. From germline, CDR1 is ENHRY and CDR2 SYGVKD. This CDR3 is built from 13 residues. V dropped 5 bases and J dropped 5 bases, with 12 bases sitting between them. The CDR3 here is CAISLEGVYGYTF. CDR3 DNA, as far as it was read: TGTGCCATCAGTCTGGAGGGCGTATATGGC.

Regarding this clone: Read coverage stops 3 residues before the CDR3 terminus; the germline J gene supplies the remainder. This chain links TRBV7-2 with TRBJ1-1, with TRBD1 identical over 7 bases. This CDR3 has 13 amino acids. After removal of 9 bases from V and 6 bases from J, the junction contained 10 bases not matched to a gene. CDR1 and CDR2 (germline): SGHTA, FQGNSA. This CDR3 reads CARVDRAGAEAFF. Partial CDR3 DNA: TGTGCCAGGGTTGACAGGGCTGGAGCTGAA. Together with reference TRBV7-2 and TRBJ1-1, the CDR3 gives the full variable domain: GAGVSQSPSNKVTEKGKDVELRCDPISGHTALYWYRQSLGQGLEFLIYFQGNSAPDKSGLPSDRFSAERTGGSVSTLTIQRTQQEDSAVYLCARVDRAGAEAFFGQGTRLTVV.

Comment on this clone: The read ends 3 residues before the CDR3 terminus; that terminus is restored from the germline J gene. This chain links TRBV5-5 with TRBJ2-7; 9 nucleotides agree with TRBD1. V was pared by 3 bases and J by 4 bases, with 5 bases of the junction left unmatched. Germline V gives CDR1 SGHKS, CDR2 YYEKEE (reference sequence). This CDR3 spans 14 amino acids. Partial CDR3 DNA: TGTGCCAGCAGCTGGGGACAGGGAGAATACGAG. This translates into CASSWGQGEYE. The whole CDR3 reads CASSWGQGEYEQYF.

In the case of this clone: The read ends 3 residues shy of where the CDR3 ends; the end is completed using the germline J gene. The chain links TRBV7-8 to TRBJ2-3, with 13 bases matching TRBD2. The V segment lost 5 bases and the J segment 8 bases; nucleotides outside the gene matches: 7. In germline, CDR1 is SGHVS, CDR2 FQNEAQ. The CDR3 has 15 amino acids. The CDR3 bases that were read are TGTGCCAGCAGCCCCGGGACTAGCGGGACGGGTACG. Its protein product is CASSPGTSGTGT. The whole CDR3 region reads CASSPGTSGTGTQYF.

A word on this clone: The observed sequence ends 3 residues before the CDR3 terminus, with the missing tail filled in from the germline J gene. This sequence joins TRBV30 and TRBJ2-2, with D possibly being TRBD2 (6 bases). The CDR3 contains 15 residues. CDR1 and CDR2 from the germline V gene are GTSNPN and SVGIG (reference sequence). V lost 0 bases to trimming and J lost 4 bases, with 12 bases between them. This chain's CDR3 is CAWSVKDGGTGELFF. Incomplete CDR3 DNA: TGTGCCTGGAGTGTGAAGGACGGGGGCACCGGGGAG.

Regarding this clone: Read sequence stops 3 residues before the CDR3 end, and the germline J gene provides the missing end. The genes are TRBV20-1 and TRBJ1-6; D is perhaps TRBD1 (5 bases). Trimming stripped 6 bases from V and 6 bases from J, with 12 bases between. CDR1 is DFQATT, CDR2 SNEGSKA, per germline (reference sequence). This CDR3 comprises 13 residues. CDR3 region: CSAGRGLNSPLHF. The covered CDR3 bases are TGCAGTGCCGGACGGGGACTTAATTCACCC.

Comments on this clone: The read ends 3 residues before the CDR3 terminus; that terminus is restored from the germline J gene. V and J are TRBV20-1 and TRBJ2-7, with 12 bases matching TRBD2. Trimming removed 6 bases from V and 0 bases from J; junction bases left unmatched: 3. Germline loops: CDR1 DFQATT, CDR2 SNEGSKA (reference sequence). The CDR3 runs 14 residues. The CDR3 sequence: CSALGLAGSYEQYF. The CDR3 DNA, read in part, is TGCAGTGCCTTGGGACTAGCGGGCTCCTACGAG.

As for this clone: The sequenced fragment ends 3 residues before the CDR3 boundary, so the rest is inferred from the germline J gene. The chain has TRBV2 and TRBJ2-3; a possible D gene is TRBD2 (6 bases). The CDR3 covers 16 residues. Deletions cut 0 bases from V and 6 bases from J, with 16 bases between. The V gene's germline CDR1 is SNHLY and CDR2 FYNNEI. The CDR3 loop is CASSEAQAGGSDTQYF. The covered CDR3 bases are TGTGCCAGCAGTGAAGCGCAAGCGGGTGGTTCGGATACG.

In regard to this clone: The read ends 3 residues early relative to the CDR3; the germline J gene fills the gap. J is TRBJ2-1 and V is TRBV6-2 or TRBV6-3, with unresolved D. V gave up 8 bases and J gave up 0 bases, with 11 bases separating them. This CDR3 region has 14 residues. Germline-derived CDR1 and CDR2 are MNHEY and SVGEGT. Here the CDR3 reads CASEGPSSYNEQFF. Incomplete CDR3 DNA: TGTGCCAGCGAAGGTCCGAGCTCCTACAATGAG.

A word on this clone: The missing CDR3 end, 3 residues past where the read stops, is filled in from the germline J gene. The rearrangement joins TRBV5-1 to TRBJ2-2, with 9 nucleotides matching TRBD1. CDR3 length: 14 amino acids. In germline, CDR1 is SGHRS, CDR2 YFSETQ. J lost 3 bases, V lost 4 bases, and 1 base had no gene match. This CDR3 is CASSGQGYTGELFF. CDR3 DNA (partial): TGCGCCAGCAGCGGACAGGGGTACACCGGGGAG.

As regards this clone: The CDR3 is cut off 3 residues early in the read; its end comes from the germline J gene. The gene calls are TRBV2 and TRBJ1-2; 7 positions agree with TRBD1. The CDR3 runs 11 residues. CDR1 and CDR2 (germline): SNHLY, FYNNEI. The covered CDR3 bases are TGTGCCAGCAGCTGGACAGGTAGC. It encodes CASSWTGS. The entire CDR3 is CASSWTGSYTF.

About this clone itself: With the read ending 3 residues before the CDR3 end, the germline J gene is used to fill in that end. This chain connects TRBV5-1 to TRBJ1-1, with TRBD1 identical over 7 bases. This CDR3 comprises 14 residues. The trim removed 4 bases at V and 5 bases at J, leaving 8 bases unmatched. The V gene's germline CDR1 is SGHRS and CDR2 YFSETQ. The CDR3 bases that were read are TGCGCCAGCAGCCTACGACAGGGAAGGACTGAA. Translated: CASSLRQGRTE. The full-length CDR3 reads as CASSLRQGRTEAFF.

Note on this clone: The DNA ends 3 residues before the CDR3 does, and the rest of the CDR3 is filled in from the germline J gene. The chain combines TRBV14 with TRBJ1-2, with D unresolved. The V gene's germline CDR1 is SGHDN and CDR2 FVKESK. The CDR3 totals 15 residues. CDR3 bases read: TGTGCCAGCAGCCAAGAGGGCCACCCTCGACGGGGC. Translated: CASSQEGHPRRG. The whole CDR3 is CASSQEGHPRRGYTF.

The covered CDR3 bases are TGCAGTGCCCCGGGGGAAGGAGTGAAGACC. Translating gives CSAPGEGVKT. From start to end, the CDR3 is CSAPGEGVKTQYF. The rearrangement links TRBV20-1 to TRBJ2-5; possibly TRBD2 for D (6 bases). The read comes to an end 3 residues before the CDR3 does, leaving the germline J gene to fill in the end. Germline CDR1 DFQATT, CDR2 SNEGSKA (reference sequence). V was clipped by 6 bases and J by 6 bases, with 17 bases between them. CDR3 length: 13 residues.

Notes on this clone: Sequencing ends 3 residues short of the CDR3 end; the germline J gene provides the rest. The chain joins TRBV11-1 to TRBJ1-1; TRBD1 agrees at 9 bases. Losses at the gene ends were 5 bases for V and 4 bases for J; bases not matched to a gene: 5. The CDR3 is 14 residues long. Germline V lookup: CDR1 SGHAT, CDR2 FQDESV (reference sequence). The CDR3 reads CASSRDRASTEAFF. CDR3 DNA (partial): TGTGCCAGCAGCCGGGACAGGGCTTCCACTGAA.

Regarding this clone: From the germline J gene comes the end of the CDR3, since the read stops 3 residues before it. The chain recombines TRBV6-1 with TRBJ1-1, with 7 bases aligning to TRBD1. CDR1 and CDR2 (germline): MNHNS, SASEGT. The CDR3 totals 14 residues. V gave up 4 bases and J gave up 4 bases; unmatched junction bases: 6. CDR3 amino acids: CASSADRVVTEAFF. CDR3 DNA, as far as it was read: TGTGCCAGCAGTGCCGACAGGGTGGTCACTGAA.

A remark on this clone: One end of the junction fails to match germline, which may point to a read error. The read halts 3 residues ahead of the CDR3 end, with the missing end drawn from the germline J gene. The V and J genes are TRBV6-2 or TRBV6-3 and TRBJ1-1, with 8 bases lining up with TRBD1. Per germline, CDR1 MNHEY and CDR2 SVGEGT. CDR3 size: 15 residues. The CDR3 DNA, read in part, is TGTGCCAGCAGGTACTGGACAGGGTTCGGCACTGAA. Protein sequence: CASRYWTGFGTE. From start to end, the CDR3 is CASRYWTGFGTEAFF.

With regard to this clone: With the read ending 3 residues before the CDR3 end, the germline J gene is used to fill in that end. The rearrangement uses TRBV5-4 and TRBJ2-6, with D possibly matching TRBD2 (6 bases). This CDR3 has 16 amino acids. With 4 bases removed from V and 1 base from J, the gap between germline ends came to 12 bases. The germline CDR1 and CDR2 sequences are SGHNT and YYREEE (reference sequence). CDR3 region: CASSVDYPSGANVLTF. The CDR3 bases that were read are TGTGCCAGCAGCGTGGACTACCCATCTGGGGCCAACGTC.

As to this clone: The read finishes 3 residues shy of the CDR3 end, and the germline J gene is used to complete it. V usage is TRBV7-2 and J usage is TRBJ1-2; D gene ambiguous. Looked up from germline, CDR1 is SGHTA and CDR2 is FQGNSA. The CDR3 has 15 amino acids. CDR3 DNA (partial): TGTGCCAGCAGCCCCGATCGGAGCGACCTTCGAGGC. Protein product: CASSPDRSDLRG. The whole CDR3 is CASSPDRSDLRGYTF.